This T cell receptor (beta chain) was captured by sequencing in a study of T cell changes during pregnancy in multiple sclerosis. Some clones are missing from TCRdb's copy, which holds only in-frame ones; the method was immunoSEQ multiplex PCR. The sample lists 55,000 to 65,000 clones, roughly 92% occurring once. CDR3 length: 13 amino acids. The V end was cut by 5 bases, the J end by 8 bases, with 12 bases between. The germline V gene has CDR1 LNHDA and CDR2 SQIVND (reference sequence). The source material was peripheral blood, sampled in the first trimester of pregnancy. The TCR sequence derives from a female donor with multiple sclerosis, enrolled in a pregnancy study. This chain joins TRBV19 and TRBJ1-4; D ambiguous. The CDR3 sequence: CASSPNEAEKLFF. In nucleotides, the CDR3 is TGTGCCAGTAGTCCGAATGAGGCGGAAAAACTGTTTTTT.